Each of the 32 T cell receptor beta chains below was sequenced from the same sample in a study of siplizumab effects on memory and regulatory T cells. The method was immunoSEQ multiplex PCR; TCRdb's version includes in-frame clones alone and lacks a portion of them. The sample consists of some 81,000 clones, over 90% of them appearing once. The source material was CD8+ T cells sorted from blood. The receptors derive from a human donor in good health.

This chain connects TRBV28 to TRBJ1-5; D ambiguous. Germline V gene sequence: CDR1 MDHEN, CDR2 SYDVKM. The CDR3 length is 13 residues. V was cut by 3 bases and J by 6 bases, with 9 bases left in between. The CDR3 coding sequence is TGTGCCAGCAGTTTCTTGGGGATTCAGCCCCAGCATTTT. Encoded protein: CASSFLGIQPQHF.

This rearrangement joins TRBV5-1 to TRBJ1-6, with TRBD1 matching 8 bases. V shed 4 bases, J shed 6 bases, and the junction held 9 bases outside the gene matches. Germline V lookup: CDR1 SGHRS, CDR2 YFSETQ. This CDR3 region has 16 residues. This CDR3 reads CASSIGTGGANSPLHF. CDR3 DNA sequence: TGCGCCAGCAGCATTGGGACAGGAGGAGCTAATTCACCCCTCCACTTT.

The V call is TRBV5-4, the J call TRBJ2-5; TRBD1 might be the D (6 bases). This CDR3 comprises 14 residues. CDR1 is SGHNT, CDR2 YYREEE, per germline (reference sequence). Deletions cut 4 bases from V and 4 bases from J, with 14 bases between. Here the CDR3 reads CASSPWTAPETQYF. The CDR3 region has the DNA TGTGCCAGCAGCCCTTGGACAGCCCCAGAGACCCAGTACTTC.

The genes are TRBV29-1 and TRBJ2-1, with a tentative D call TRBD2 (5 bases). The V end was cut by 3 bases, the J end by 1 base, with 10 bases between. The CDR3 extends over 14 amino acids. Germline V CDR1 and CDR2: SQVTM, ANQGSEA. In nucleotides, the CDR3 is TGCAGCGTTGAGGGCGGACTGTCCTACAATGAGCAGTTCTTC. This codes for CSVEGGLSYNEQFF.

This clone came up once. The rearrangement joins TRBV6-4 to TRBJ2-1; tentatively, D is TRBD1 or TRBD2 (5 bases each). CDR1 and CDR2 from the germline V gene are MRHNA and SNTAGT. The CDR3 runs 14 residues. Trimming cost V 3 bases and J 8 bases, with 14 bases left between them. The CDR3 DNA reads TGTGCCAGCAGTGAAGGGACGGGATCGTATGAGCAGTTCTTC. This gives the protein CASSEGTGSYEQFF.

The chain is built from TRBV9 and TRBJ1-2; TRBD1 matches at 8 bases. The CDR3 runs 15 residues. With V trimmed by 3 bases and J by 6 bases, 10 bases remained unmatched. CDR1 and CDR2 from the germline V gene are SGDLS and YYNGEE. CDR3 amino acids: CASSGSWDRRHGYTF. CDR3 sequence (DNA): TGTGCCAGCAGCGGTTCATGGGACAGGAGACATGGCTACACCTTC. Variable domain in full (rest from reference TRBV9 and TRBJ1-2): DSGVTQTPKHLITATGQRVTLRCSPRSGDLSVYWYQQSLDQGLQFLIQYYNGEERAKGNILERFSAQQFPDLHSELNLSSLELGDSALYFCASSGSWDRRHGYTFGSGTRLTVV.

This chain connects TRBV27 to TRBJ2-1; no firm D call. The CDR3 loop spans 12 amino acids. Trimming took 5 bases from V and 4 from J, leaving 6 bases between them. Germline values: CDR1 MNHEY, CDR2 SMNVEV (reference sequence). This CDR3 is CASSLGYNEQFF. DNA for the CDR3: TGTGCCAGCAGTCTAGGTTACAATGAGCAGTTCTTC.

The V and J genes are TRBV4-1 and TRBJ2-7, with a weak D call TRBD1 (6 bases). CDR1 and CDR2 (germline): MGHRA, YSYEKL. Trimming removed 1 base from V and 5 bases from J, with 15 bases in between. The length of the CDR3 is 15 residues. The CDR3 loop is CASSQVEQGRHEQYF. CDR3 bases: TGCGCCAGCAGCCAAGTGGAACAGGGAAGGCACGAGCAGTACTTC.

The chain combines TRBV5-5 with TRBJ2-7; possibly TRBD1 for D (6 bases). V lost 1 base to trimming and J lost 0 bases, with 11 bases between them. This CDR3 spans 15 amino acids. Germline lookup yields CDR1 SGHKS and CDR2 YYEKEE (reference sequence). This CDR3 is CASSLTQGYSYEQYF. DNA of the CDR3: TGTGCCAGCAGCTTGACACAGGGATACTCCTACGAGCAGTACTTC.

The chain recombines TRBV7-6 with TRBJ2-7; the match to TRBD2 covers 9 bases. The CDR3 spans 16 residues. The J segment lost 4 bases and the V segment lost 6 bases, leaving 13 bases of the junction unmatched. Germline CDR1 and CDR2: SGHVS and FNYEAQ. CDR3 in DNA: TGTGCCAGCAGTTTTTTTCCGGCTAGCGGGATGTACGAGCAGTACTTC. It is translated as CASSFFPASGMYEQYF.

The V and J genes are TRBV28 and TRBJ2-3; D possibly corresponds to TRBD1 (6 bases). This CDR3 contains 14 residues. Germline assignment: CDR1 MDHEN and CDR2 SYDVKM. Deletions cut 4 bases from V and 8 bases from J, with 16 bases between. The CDR3 spells CASSSTMGAVTQYF. The CDR3 region has the DNA TGTGCCAGCAGTTCTACGATGGGGGCGGTTACGCAGTATTTT.

The chain recombines TRBV6-1 with TRBJ2-7, with D perhaps matching TRBD1 or TRBD2 (6 bases each). V lost 4 bases and J 1 base, leaving 14 bases between the germline ends. The germline gives CDR1 MNHNS, CDR2 SASEGT. The CDR3 spans 15 residues. The CDR3 DNA sequence: TGTGCCAGCAGTGGGTCGAGGGGGGTTTCCTACGAGCAGTACTTC. This translates into CASSGSRGVSYEQYF.

The chain links TRBV7-9 to TRBJ1-1; no definite D call. V was clipped by 5 bases and J by 1 base, with 11 bases between them. Germline V gene sequence: CDR1 SEHNR, CDR2 FQNEAQ (reference sequence). This CDR3 is built from 14 residues. CDR3 coding DNA: TGTGCCAGCAGCCCACCCACACCGAACACTGAAGCTTTCTTT. Amino acid sequence: CASSPPTPNTEAFF. Drawing the rest from reference TRBV7-9 and TRBJ1-1, the complete variable domain is DTGVSQNPRHKITKRGQNVTFRCDPISEHNRLYWYRQTLGQGPEFLTYFQNEAQLEKSRLLSDRFSAERPKGSFSTLEIQRTEQGDSAMYLCASSPPTPNTEAFFGQGTRLTVV.

V is TRBV4-1 and J is TRBJ2-1, with D maybe TRBD2 (5 bases). The CDR3 is 13 residues long. Germline CDR1 and CDR2: MGHRA and YSYEKL. The ends were cut back, 8 bases at V and 0 bases at J, with 8 bases in the middle. CDR3 region: CASDYFSYNEQFF. The CDR3 bases are TGCGCCAGCGACTACTTCTCCTACAATGAGCAGTTCTTC.

The CDR3 protein is CSAPDGGRGANVLTF. The CDR3 DNA sequence: TGCAGCGCCCCGGACGGGGGGAGAGGGGCCAACGTCCTGACTTTC. The chain links TRBV29-1 to TRBJ2-6; 7 positions agree with TRBD2. The CDR3 covers 15 residues. Germline assignment: CDR1 SQVTM and CDR2 ANQGSEA. The V gene end was trimmed by 7 bases and the J gene end by 4 bases; junction bases not matched to a gene: 10.

This sequence joins TRBV13 and TRBJ2-1; 8 nucleotides agree with TRBD2. Germline V gene lookup returns CDR1 PRHDT and CDR2 FYEKMQ (reference sequence). The CDR3 is made up of 15 amino acids. With 3 bases clipped from V and 5 bases from J, the junction kept 6 bases outside the gene matches. The CDR3 reads CASSLSGSIDNEQFF. The DNA of the CDR3 is TGTGCCAGCAGCTTGAGCGGGAGTATCGACAATGAGCAGTTCTTC.

This clone was seen a single time. The genes are TRBV6-5 and TRBJ2-3; 8 positions match TRBD1. V gave up 7 bases and J gave up 10 bases; unmatched junction bases: 13. The germline CDR1 and CDR2 sequences are MNHEY and SVGAGI. The CDR3 runs to 14 residues. In nucleotides, the CDR3 is TGTGCCAGCACCGCGACAGGGGTCCGCGAAGCGCAGTATTTT. This translates into CASTATGVREAQYF.

The chain employs TRBV6-1 and TRBJ1-1; tentatively, D is TRBD1 (5 bases). The germline V and J ends were trimmed by 3 bases and 0 bases, with 17 bases remaining between them. CDR1 is MNHNS and CDR2 is SASEGT in the germline V gene. The CDR3 sequence is 17 residues long. The CDR3 here is CASSDGQGPLLNTEAFF. CDR3 nucleotides: TGTGCCAGCAGTGATGGGCAGGGACCCCTTTTGAACACTGAAGCTTTCTTT.

The chain joins TRBV2 to TRBJ1-1; tentative D call: TRBD1 (6 bases). The V end lost 7 bases, the J end lost 4 bases, and 13 bases lay between the germline ends. CDR3 size: 13 residues. From germline, CDR1 is SNHLY and CDR2 FYNNEI. DNA for the CDR3: TGTGCCAGCAAGCCGGGCAGGGGCACTGAAGCTTTCTTT. Protein: CASKPGRGTEAFF.

V usage is TRBV13 and J usage is TRBJ2-1; 10 bases are shared with TRBD1. There are 16 residues in the CDR3. J gave up 1 base and V 3 bases, and 3 bases lay outside the gene matches. CDR1 and CDR2 from the germline V gene are PRHDT and FYEKMQ (reference sequence). The CDR3 region has the DNA TGTGCCAGCAGCTTTAGGACAGGGGGATCCTACAATGAGCAGTTCTTC. This translates into CASSFRTGGSYNEQFF.

This clone was observed a single time. The chain uses TRBV2 and TRBJ1-1, with D unclear. Germline V CDR1 and CDR2: SNHLY, FYNNEI. Trimming removed 3 bases from V and 4 bases from J, with 12 bases in between. There are 14 residues in the CDR3. CDR3 in amino acids: CASSDGPTATEAFF. The CDR3 region has the DNA TGTGCCAGCAGTGATGGACCTACAGCCACTGAAGCTTTCTTT.

This chain connects TRBV19 to TRBJ1-2, with TRBD1 as a possible D gene (6 bases). This CDR3 is built from 15 residues. The V end was cut by 0 bases, the J end by 4 bases, with 12 bases between. From germline, CDR1 is LNHDA and CDR2 SQIVND (reference sequence). The DNA for the CDR3 is TGTGCCAGTAGTATAGATCTGCAGGGGAGCTATGGCTACACCTTC. Protein: CASSIDLQGSYGYTF.

V usage is TRBV6-4 and J usage is TRBJ2-1, with D unresolved. Trimming removed 8 bases at V and 1 base at J, with 15 bases between. CDR1 and CDR2 from the germline V gene are MRHNA and SNTAGT. The CDR3 is made up of 15 amino acids. In DNA, the CDR3 is TGTGCCAGCTCCGCCGGGCTAGGTTCCTACAATGAGCAGTTCTTC. It specifies CASSAGLGSYNEQFF.

The count of this clone is one. The rearrangement joins TRBV7-6 to TRBJ2-1; D might be TRBD1 (6 bases). This CDR3 contains 16 residues. CDR1 SGHVS and CDR2 FNYEAQ come from the germline V gene. Between the trimmed V and J ends, which lost 3 bases and 3 bases, there was a span of 15 bases. CDR3 protein: CASSFFQTGNYNEQFF. Here the CDR3 DNA reads TGTGCCAGCAGCTTCTTTCAGACAGGAAACTACAATGAGCAGTTCTTC.

The V call is TRBV2, the J call TRBJ2-5, with 9 bases matching TRBD2. This CDR3 spans 16 amino acids. Looked up from germline, CDR1 is SNHLY and CDR2 is FYNNEI. The junction had 10 bases not matched to a gene; V was cut back by 3 bases and J by 5 bases. Here the CDR3 reads CASSDFAGGPRETQYF. CDR3 nucleotide sequence: TGTGCCAGCAGTGATTTCGCGGGAGGGCCCCGGGAGACCCAGTACTTC.

V usage is TRBV4-1 and J usage is TRBJ2-2; TRBD1 matches at 8 bases. The CDR3 is 15 amino acids. Germline trimming cut 4 bases from V and 8 bases from J; bases unmatched to any gene: 9. Per the germline V gene, CDR1 is MGHRA and CDR2 is YSYEKL. CDR3 in amino acids: CASSPGQGVPGELFF. The CDR3 DNA sequence: TGCGCCAGCAGCCCTGGACAGGGTGTACCTGGGGAGCTGTTTTTT.

V gene TRBV9 combines with J gene TRBJ2-7; D is ambiguous. The germline gives CDR1 SGDLS, CDR2 YYNGEE. This CDR3 is built from 12 residues. V shed 5 bases and J shed 7 bases, with 13 bases lying between them. CDR3 residues: CASSETRREQYF. Here the CDR3 DNA reads TGTGCCAGCAGTGAAACCCGGAGAGAGCAGTACTTC.

The chain employs TRBV11-2 and TRBJ2-2; maybe TRBD2 (6 bases). The ends were cut back, 3 bases at V and 7 bases at J, with 15 bases in the middle. CDR1 is SGHAT, CDR2 FQNNGV, per germline. CDR3 length equals 15 residues. The CDR3 loop reads CASSLWTAGGGELFF. As DNA, the CDR3 is TGTGCCAGCAGCTTGTGGACGGCCGGGGGCGGGGAGCTGTTTTTT.

The rearrangement uses TRBV7-9 and TRBJ2-7; D is ambiguous. In germline, CDR1 is SEHNR, CDR2 FQNEAQ (reference sequence). There are 12 residues in the CDR3. Trimming took 6 bases from V and 1 from J, leaving 7 bases between them. The CDR3 coding sequence is TGTGCCAGCAGTTTCAAGTCCTACGAGCAGTACTTC. It codes for CASSFKSYEQYF. Looking up the rest from reference TRBV7-9 and TRBJ2-7 gives the full variable domain: DTGVSQNPRHKITKRGQNVTFRCDPISEHNRLYWYRQTLGQGPEFLTYFQNEAQLEKSRLLSDRFSAERPKGSFSTLEIQRTEQGDSAMYLCASSFKSYEQYFGPGTRLTVT.

The count of this clone is one. This chain connects TRBV28 to TRBJ2-5; TRBD2 matches at 9 bases. Germline-derived CDR1 and CDR2 are MDHEN and SYDVKM. The CDR3 consists of 18 residues. Trimming removed 2 bases from V and 4 bases from J; junction bases left unmatched: 14. This CDR3 reads CASSLEVAGAESGETQYF. The DNA of the CDR3 is TGTGCCAGCAGTTTAGAGGTAGCGGGAGCCGAGTCGGGAGAGACCCAGTACTTC.

The chain is built from TRBV7-9 and TRBJ2-2; no definite D call. V was shortened by 4 bases and J by 5 bases, with 5 bases between the two germline ends. The CDR3 sequence is 12 residues long. The germline CDR1 and CDR2 sequences are SEHNR and FQNEAQ (reference sequence). CDR3 protein: CASSYGTGELFF. CDR3 bases: TGTGCCAGCAGCTACGGAACCGGGGAGCTGTTTTTT.

V is TRBV19 and J is TRBJ2-5; TRBD1 matches 8 bases. The assigned J gene may be wrong: the sequence end matches TRBJ2-7 better. Germline CDR1 reads LNHDA; CDR2 reads SQIVND (reference sequence). The CDR3 runs to 14 residues. CDR3 nucleotides: TGTGCCAGTAGTATGGGACAGGAGGGCTACGAGCAGTACTTC. As protein: CASSMGQEGYEQYF.